A selection of T cell receptor beta chains follows, all from one sample in a study of blood T cell repertoires in COVID-19. Repertoires were generated with immunoSEQ multiplex PCR, while TCRdb's copy carries only in-frame clones and drops some. Of around 70,000 clones in the sample, roughly 91% were seen once. Sequenced material: peripheral blood. These receptors came from a man in his fifties or sixties with active COVID-19. Each CDR3 is given with its conserved first and last residue. Fields, in order: CDR3 DNA, CDR3 protein, clone size, J gene, V gene, D gene. D genes are given only for firm matches. The size entry is marked missing in some rows and otherwise reads once, few, many or a size class.

cdr3_nt: TGTGCCAGCCGACTACAGGGTCAAGAGACCCAGTACTTC; cdr3_aa: CASRLQGQETQYF; clone_size: NA; j_call: TRBJ2-5; v_call: TRBV28; d_call: NA
cdr3_nt: TGTGCCAGCTCAAGGGACAGGCTCGGCGGCACCTTC; cdr3_aa: CASSRDRLGGTF; clone_size: NA; j_call: TRBJ1-2; v_call: TRBV18; d_call: TRBD1
cdr3_nt: TGTGCCAGCAGCCAACCCGGGACTAGCGGCACAGATACGCAGTATTTT; cdr3_aa: CASSQPGTSGTDTQYF; clone_size: NA; j_call: TRBJ2-3; v_call: TRBV3-1/TRBV3-2; d_call: TRBD2
cdr3_nt: TGTGCCAGTAGTCCCCGGGGGTTCGTTGCAGATACGCAGTATTTT; cdr3_aa: CASSPRGFVADTQYF; clone_size: NA; j_call: TRBJ2-3; v_call: TRBV19; d_call: NA
cdr3_nt: TGTGCCAGCAGTGCCGGGACAGGTTATTCACCCCTCCACTTT; cdr3_aa: CASSAGTGYSPLHF; clone_size: NA; j_call: TRBJ1-6; v_call: TRBV6-4; d_call: TRBD1
cdr3_nt: TGTGCCAGTAGTATAGGGTCGTTTCGGGGGAATGAGCAGTTCTTC; cdr3_aa: CASSIGSFRGNEQFF; clone_size: NA; j_call: TRBJ2-1; v_call: TRBV19; d_call: NA
cdr3_nt: TGTGCCAGTGCGTTAAGCGGGGCCTACGAGCAGTACTTC; cdr3_aa: CASALSGAYEQYF; clone_size: NA; j_call: TRBJ2-7; v_call: TRBV19; d_call: TRBD2
cdr3_nt: TGTGCCAGCAGCTTATGGCAGGCGGGGGGTCGCAATGAGCAGTTCTTC; cdr3_aa: CASSLWQAGGRNEQFF; clone_size: NA; j_call: TRBJ2-1; v_call: TRBV11-2; d_call: TRBD2
cdr3_nt: TGTGCCAGCAGCTTGCTTTTGCGGGGCCACACCGGGGAGCTGTTTTTT; cdr3_aa: CASSLLLRGHTGELFF; clone_size: NA; j_call: TRBJ2-2; v_call: TRBV7-2; d_call: NA
cdr3_nt: TGTGCCAGCAGCTTAGAGGCAGGGGGCCGACCAAATAGCAATCAGCCCCAGCATTTT; cdr3_aa: CASSLEAGGRPNSNQPQHF; clone_size: once; j_call: TRBJ1-5; v_call: TRBV7-6; d_call: TRBD1
cdr3_nt: TGTGCTAGTCACCAGGGACAGGGTTTAACAGATACGCAGTATTTT; cdr3_aa: CASHQGQGLTDTQYF; clone_size: NA; j_call: TRBJ2-3; v_call: TRBV12-5; d_call: TRBD1
cdr3_nt: TGTGCCAGCAGTGGAATGGGACTAGCGGGAGGCAAAAACATTCAGTACTTC; cdr3_aa: CASSGMGLAGGKNIQYF; clone_size: NA; j_call: TRBJ2-4; v_call: TRBV28; d_call: TRBD2
cdr3_nt: TGCGCCAGCAGCCAAATGGCAGGGGGCAGTGGGGCCAACGTCCTGACTTTC; cdr3_aa: CASSQMAGGSGANVLTF; clone_size: NA; j_call: TRBJ2-6; v_call: TRBV4-1; d_call: TRBD1
cdr3_nt: TGTGCCAGCAGGGAACAGGGGGGCATTCAGTACTTC; cdr3_aa: CASREQGGIQYF; clone_size: NA; j_call: TRBJ2-4; v_call: TRBV6-6; d_call: TRBD1
cdr3_nt: TGTGCCAGCAGTTACTCCGGGGGTAATTCACCCCTCCACTTT; cdr3_aa: CASSYSGGNSPLHF; clone_size: NA; j_call: TRBJ1-6; v_call: TRBV6-5; d_call: NA
cdr3_nt: TGTGCCATCAGTGAGGGACAGGGGCCCGAAAAACTGTTTTTT; cdr3_aa: CAISEGQGPEKLFF; clone_size: NA; j_call: TRBJ1-4; v_call: TRBV10-3; d_call: TRBD1
cdr3_nt: TGTGCCAGCAGCTTGACAGGGAGTTCACCCCTCCACTTT; cdr3_aa: CASSLTGSSPLHF; clone_size: NA; j_call: TRBJ1-6; v_call: TRBV7-2; d_call: TRBD1
cdr3_nt: TGTGCCAGCAGCGTAGACAGACCCTATGGCTACACCTTC; cdr3_aa: CASSVDRPYGYTF; clone_size: NA; j_call: TRBJ1-2; v_call: TRBV3-1/TRBV3-2; d_call: NA
cdr3_nt: TGTGCCAGCAGCTTAGCGGGAGCGGGGGGCCCACTTTACTCCTACAATGAGCAGTTCTTC; cdr3_aa: CASSLAGAGGPLYSYNEQFF; clone_size: NA; j_call: TRBJ2-1; v_call: TRBV7-2; d_call: TRBD2
cdr3_nt: TGTGCCAGCAGCTTAATAGGTGGCACTACTAGCACAGATACGCAGTATTTT; cdr3_aa: CASSLIGGTTSTDTQYF; clone_size: NA; j_call: TRBJ2-3; v_call: TRBV7-3; d_call: NA
cdr3_nt: TGCGCCAGCAGCCCCGGGACAGGGGGCAACACCGGGGAGCTGTTTTTT; cdr3_aa: CASSPGTGGNTGELFF; clone_size: NA; j_call: TRBJ2-2; v_call: TRBV5-1; d_call: TRBD1
cdr3_nt: TGTGCCAGCAGTCTCTTCCCCTATGGCTACACCTTC; cdr3_aa: CASSLFPYGYTF; clone_size: NA; j_call: TRBJ1-2; v_call: TRBV12-3/TRBV12-4; d_call: NA
cdr3_nt: TGTGCCAGCAGCGAGATGGCAGGGAGGGACGAGCAGTACTTC; cdr3_aa: CASSEMAGRDEQYF; clone_size: NA; j_call: TRBJ2-7; v_call: TRBV7-9; d_call: TRBD2
cdr3_nt: TGTGCCAGCTCACCCAGCGGACGGAGTAATCAGCCCCAGCATTTT; cdr3_aa: CASSPSGRSNQPQHF; clone_size: NA; j_call: TRBJ1-5; v_call: TRBV18; d_call: NA
cdr3_nt: TGCGCCAGCAGGAAAAGGGACAGCATGAACACTGAAGCTTTCTTT; cdr3_aa: CASRKRDSMNTEAFF; clone_size: NA; j_call: TRBJ1-1; v_call: TRBV23-1; d_call: TRBD1
cdr3_nt: TGTGCCAGCAGCGCAGTAACTGGGAGGGGGGCTGGCAGGGAGCTCTCTGGGGCCAACGTCCTGACTTTC; cdr3_aa: CASSAVTGRGAGRELSGANVLTF; clone_size: NA; j_call: TRBJ2-6; v_call: TRBV9; d_call: NA
cdr3_nt: TGTGCCAGCAGCCGACAGGGGATCTACGAGCAGTACTTC; cdr3_aa: CASSRQGIYEQYF; clone_size: NA; j_call: TRBJ2-7; v_call: TRBV14; d_call: TRBD1
cdr3_nt: TGTGTCAGAAGTCCTATTGGACCGGGACAGGGGGGGAATGGCTACACCTTC; cdr3_aa: CVRSPIGPGQGGNGYTF; clone_size: NA; j_call: TRBJ1-2; v_call: TRBV7-5; d_call: NA
cdr3_nt: TGTGCCATCAGCCAGGACGGGGGGACGAACACTGAAGCTTTCTTT; cdr3_aa: CAISQDGGTNTEAFF; clone_size: NA; j_call: TRBJ1-1; v_call: TRBV10-3; d_call: NA
cdr3_nt: TGTGCCAGCAGCTTAAGGGGGACTAGCGAACAAGAGACCCAGTACTTC; cdr3_aa: CASSLRGTSEQETQYF; clone_size: once; j_call: TRBJ2-5; v_call: TRBV7-2; d_call: TRBD2
cdr3_nt: TGTGCCAGCAGTTACTCGAGGACAGGGGGCGGCTATGGCTACACCTTC; cdr3_aa: CASSYSRTGGGYGYTF; clone_size: NA; j_call: TRBJ1-2; v_call: TRBV6-5; d_call: TRBD1
cdr3_nt: TGCGCCAGCAGGGCGGGACTACAAGACACCGGGGAGCTGTTTTTT; cdr3_aa: CASRAGLQDTGELFF; clone_size: few; j_call: TRBJ2-2; v_call: TRBV5-1; d_call: TRBD2
cdr3_nt: TGTGCCAGCAGTTTAGGGACAGGGGGCGACTACGAGCAGTACTTC; cdr3_aa: CASSLGTGGDYEQYF; clone_size: NA; j_call: TRBJ2-7; v_call: TRBV28; d_call: TRBD1
cdr3_nt: TGCGCCAGCAGCTTGGGACAGGGGAGACCAGGCTATGGCTACACCTTC; cdr3_aa: CASSLGQGRPGYGYTF; clone_size: NA; j_call: TRBJ1-2; v_call: TRBV5-1; d_call: TRBD1
cdr3_nt: TGTGCCAGTAGTATAGGTAGGGGACTTTGGATCACTGAAGCTTTCTTT; cdr3_aa: CASSIGRGLWITEAFF; clone_size: NA; j_call: TRBJ1-1; v_call: TRBV19; d_call: NA
cdr3_nt: TGTGCCAGCAGTGGGGACAGCCTTAACTATGGCTACACCTTC; cdr3_aa: CASSGDSLNYGYTF; clone_size: NA; j_call: TRBJ1-2; v_call: TRBV2; d_call: TRBD1
cdr3_nt: TGTGCCAGCAGCTTCTTGACATCGAACACTGAAGCTTTCTTT; cdr3_aa: CASSFLTSNTEAFF; clone_size: NA; j_call: TRBJ1-1; v_call: TRBV7-9; d_call: NA
cdr3_nt: TGTGCCAGCAGTTACTCGGGGGGAATCTACGAGCAGTACTTC; cdr3_aa: CASSYSGGIYEQYF; clone_size: NA; j_call: TRBJ2-7; v_call: TRBV6-2/TRBV6-3; d_call: NA
cdr3_nt: TGTGCCAGCACTGGTTTGGGCAACTATGGCTACACCTTC; cdr3_aa: CASTGLGNYGYTF; clone_size: NA; j_call: TRBJ1-2; v_call: TRBV6-5; d_call: NA
cdr3_nt: TGTGCCAGCAGCACGACGACAGGGGGCATTAATTCACCCCTCCACTTT; cdr3_aa: CASSTTTGGINSPLHF; clone_size: NA; j_call: TRBJ1-6; v_call: TRBV7-2; d_call: TRBD1
cdr3_nt: TGTGCCAGCAGCCCCGACGGGCTAGCGGGAGCGGGTGAGCAGTTCTTC; cdr3_aa: CASSPDGLAGAGEQFF; clone_size: NA; j_call: TRBJ2-1; v_call: TRBV14; d_call: TRBD2
cdr3_nt: TGTGCCAGCAGTTACATGGGCACCACGTACTTC; cdr3_aa: CASSYMGTTYF; clone_size: NA; j_call: TRBJ2-7; v_call: TRBV6-5; d_call: NA
cdr3_nt: TGTGCCAGCAGCCCCGGACAAACCGGCACCGGGGAGCTGTTTTTT; cdr3_aa: CASSPGQTGTGELFF; clone_size: NA; j_call: TRBJ2-2; v_call: TRBV5-4; d_call: NA
cdr3_nt: TGTGCCAGTAGTATTGGGGCCCTCTCCTACGAGCAGTACTTC; cdr3_aa: CASSIGALSYEQYF; clone_size: NA; j_call: TRBJ2-7; v_call: TRBV19; d_call: NA
cdr3_nt: TGTGCCAGCAGCTCGGACACCACTGAAGCTTTCTTT; cdr3_aa: CASSSDTTEAFF; clone_size: NA; j_call: TRBJ1-1; v_call: TRBV7-2; d_call: NA
cdr3_nt: TGTGCCAGTCGACAGGGACTCAGCTCCTACGAGCAGTACTTC; cdr3_aa: CASRQGLSSYEQYF; clone_size: NA; j_call: TRBJ2-7; v_call: TRBV27; d_call: NA
cdr3_nt: TGTGCCAGCAGCTTAGCGTTTTCGACAGCACCGGGCACCGGGGAGCTGTTTTTT; cdr3_aa: CASSLAFSTAPGTGELFF; clone_size: NA; j_call: TRBJ2-2; v_call: TRBV7-8; d_call: NA
cdr3_nt: TGTGCCAGCAGAAAAACAGGGACCTTCACAGATACGCAGTATTTT; cdr3_aa: CASRKTGTFTDTQYF; clone_size: NA; j_call: TRBJ2-3; v_call: TRBV6-6; d_call: NA
cdr3_nt: TGTGCCAGCAGTCCGCTTTTGCGTTACGAAGAGGAAAAACTGTTTTTT; cdr3_aa: CASSPLLRYEEEKLFF; clone_size: NA; j_call: TRBJ1-4; v_call: TRBV6-2/TRBV6-3; d_call: NA
cdr3_nt: TGTGCCAGCAGCACAGACAGGGGGCTTGTCAACACTGAAGCTTTCTTT; cdr3_aa: CASSTDRGLVNTEAFF; clone_size: NA; j_call: TRBJ1-1; v_call: TRBV7-9; d_call: TRBD1
cdr3_nt: TGTGCCAGCAGTACACAGGACAGGGGTGTATACGAGCAGTACTTC; cdr3_aa: CASSTQDRGVYEQYF; clone_size: NA; j_call: TRBJ2-7; v_call: TRBV6-6; d_call: TRBD1
cdr3_nt: TGTGCCAGCTCACCCGCTAACCAAGAGACCCAGTACTTC; cdr3_aa: CASSPANQETQYF; clone_size: NA; j_call: TRBJ2-5; v_call: TRBV18; d_call: NA
cdr3_nt: TGTGCCAGCAGTTCCCCCCTTGGGACTAGCGGGAGGTATGAGCAGTTCTTC; cdr3_aa: CASSSPLGTSGRYEQFF; clone_size: NA; j_call: TRBJ2-1; v_call: TRBV28; d_call: TRBD2
cdr3_nt: TGTGCCAGCAGTTCCGGCGGCGAGACCACAGATACGCAGTATTTT; cdr3_aa: CASSSGGETTDTQYF; clone_size: NA; j_call: TRBJ2-3; v_call: TRBV28; d_call: NA
cdr3_nt: TGTGCCAGCAGCTTGGCCTTGGAAGGCGGTATCCAAGAGACCCAGTACTTC; cdr3_aa: CASSLALEGGIQETQYF; clone_size: NA; j_call: TRBJ2-5; v_call: TRBV5-4; d_call: NA
cdr3_nt: TGCGCCAGCAGCTCAGAAACGTGGGACTGGCCACTAAGCTCCTACAATGAGCAGTTCTTC; cdr3_aa: CASSSETWDWPLSSYNEQFF; clone_size: once; j_call: TRBJ2-1; v_call: TRBV4-1; d_call: NA
cdr3_nt: NA; cdr3_aa: CASSFGPGSEQYF; clone_size: few; j_call: TRBJ2-7; v_call: TRBV7-2; d_call: NA
cdr3_nt: TGTGCCAGAAGCTTGGGTGGTTTTCCCGCGACAGGGTTATATGGCTACACCTTC; cdr3_aa: CARSLGGFPATGLYGYTF; clone_size: NA; j_call: TRBJ1-2; v_call: TRBV5-3; d_call: TRBD1
cdr3_nt: TGTGCCAGTAGTAGCGGGGACAGGGGGTTGGCAGATACGCAGTATTTT; cdr3_aa: CASSSGDRGLADTQYF; clone_size: NA; j_call: TRBJ2-3; v_call: TRBV19; d_call: TRBD1